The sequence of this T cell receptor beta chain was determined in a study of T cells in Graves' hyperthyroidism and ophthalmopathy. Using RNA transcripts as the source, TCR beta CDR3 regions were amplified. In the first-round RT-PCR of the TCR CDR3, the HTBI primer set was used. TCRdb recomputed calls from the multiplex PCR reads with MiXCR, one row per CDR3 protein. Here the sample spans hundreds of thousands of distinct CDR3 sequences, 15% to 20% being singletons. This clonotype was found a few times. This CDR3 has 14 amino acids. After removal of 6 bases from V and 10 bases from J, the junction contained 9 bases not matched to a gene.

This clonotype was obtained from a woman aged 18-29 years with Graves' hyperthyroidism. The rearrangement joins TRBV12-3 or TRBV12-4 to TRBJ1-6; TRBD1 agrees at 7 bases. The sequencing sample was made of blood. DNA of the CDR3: TGTGCCAGCAGGCGGAGACAGGGAGACTCACCCCTCCACTTT. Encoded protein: CASRRRQGDSPLHF.